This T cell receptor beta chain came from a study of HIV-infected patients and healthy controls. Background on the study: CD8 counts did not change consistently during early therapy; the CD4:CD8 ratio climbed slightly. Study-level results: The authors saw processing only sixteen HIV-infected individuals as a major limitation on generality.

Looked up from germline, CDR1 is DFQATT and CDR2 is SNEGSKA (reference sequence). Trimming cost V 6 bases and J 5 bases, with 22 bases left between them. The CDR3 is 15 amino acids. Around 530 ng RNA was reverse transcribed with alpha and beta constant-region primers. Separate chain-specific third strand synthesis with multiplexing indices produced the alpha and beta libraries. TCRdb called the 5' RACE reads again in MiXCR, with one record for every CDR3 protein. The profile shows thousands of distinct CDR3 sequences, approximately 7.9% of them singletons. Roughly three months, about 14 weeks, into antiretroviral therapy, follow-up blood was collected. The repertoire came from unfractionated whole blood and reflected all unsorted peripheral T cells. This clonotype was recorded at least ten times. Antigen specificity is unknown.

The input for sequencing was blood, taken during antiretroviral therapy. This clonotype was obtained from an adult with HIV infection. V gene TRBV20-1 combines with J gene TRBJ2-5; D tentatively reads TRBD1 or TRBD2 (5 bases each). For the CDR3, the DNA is TGCAGTGCCCATCCCGGGACCCCGCGGGTGGAGACCCAGTACTTC. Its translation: CSAHPGTPRVETQYF.